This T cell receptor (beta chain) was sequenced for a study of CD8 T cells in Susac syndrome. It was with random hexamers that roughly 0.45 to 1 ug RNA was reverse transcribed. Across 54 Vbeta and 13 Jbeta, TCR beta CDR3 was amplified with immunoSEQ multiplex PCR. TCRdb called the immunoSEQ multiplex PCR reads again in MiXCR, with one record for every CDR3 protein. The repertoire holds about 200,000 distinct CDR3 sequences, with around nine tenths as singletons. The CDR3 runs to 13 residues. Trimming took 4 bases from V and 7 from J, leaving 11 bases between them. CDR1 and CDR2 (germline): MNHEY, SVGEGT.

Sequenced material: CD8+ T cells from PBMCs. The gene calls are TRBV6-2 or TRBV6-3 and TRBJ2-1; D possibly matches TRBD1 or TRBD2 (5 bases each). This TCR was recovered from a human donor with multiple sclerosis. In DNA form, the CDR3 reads TGTGCCAGCAGTTCGGGGCTAATAAATGAGCAGTTCTTC. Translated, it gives CASSSGLINEQFF.